This passage covers 18 T cell receptor beta chains from one sample sequenced in a study of CD8 T cells in ankylosing spondylitis. Study-wide results and limits: What appeared characteristic of ankylosing spondylitis blood was a TCR beta motif of seven to nine highly homologous variants.

For these TCRs, the target antigens are not known. TCRdb used MiXCR to reprocess the 5' RACE reads, holding one entry per CDR3 protein. The repertoire holds 700,000 or so distinct CDR3 sequences, with 19% as singletons. Source material: blood, either unsorted or a sorted T cell fraction (not recorded which). The receptors here all came from a male donor with ankylosing spondylitis.

The count of this clonotype is one. V gene TRBV6-1 combines with J gene TRBJ2-4; TRBD2 aligns across 14 bases. CDR3 length: 16 amino acids. CDR1 is MNHNS and CDR2 is SASEGT in the germline V gene. V lost 6 bases, J lost 8 bases, and 9 bases stayed unmatched. The CDR3 DNA sequence: TGTGCCAGCAGATCGGGACTAGCGGGAGTATTGGACATTCAGTACTTC. Translating it yields CASRSGLAGVLDIQYF.

This chain joins TRBV20-1 and TRBJ2-3; 11 bases fit TRBD2. CDR3 length: 17 amino acids. V lost 3 bases to trimming and J lost 0 bases; unmatched junction nucleotides: 8. Looked up from germline, CDR1 is DFQATT and CDR2 is SNEGSKA (reference sequence). The CDR3 DNA is TGCAGTGCTAGTCGACCTAGCGGGGGGCGGAGCACAGATACGCAGTATTTT. Its translation: CSASRPSGGRSTDTQYF.

The CDR3: CASSDRLNTEAFF. As DNA, the CDR3 is TGCGCCAGCAGCGATAGGTTGAACACTGAAGCTTTCTTT. The chain combines TRBV5-1 with TRBJ1-1; no definite D call. The V and J ends lost 4 bases and 0 bases respectively, with 7 bases between them. Germline V lookup: CDR1 SGHRS, CDR2 YFSETQ. The CDR3 loop spans 13 amino acids.

V gene TRBV20-1 combines with J gene TRBJ2-3, with 9 positions matching TRBD2. CDR3 length equals 14 residues. V was clipped by 1 base and J by 6 bases; unmatched bases: 5. Germline V gene data show CDR1 as DFQATT and CDR2 as SNEGSKA (reference sequence). The CDR3 loop reads CSARVWAGGDTQYF. CDR3 sequence (DNA): TGCAGTGCTAGAGTGTGGGCGGGGGGGGATACGCAGTATTTT.

This chain joins TRBV6-2 or TRBV6-3 and TRBJ1-1, with D maybe TRBD1 (6 bases). Germline CDR1 is MNHEY and CDR2 is SVGEGT. Trimming shortened V by 2 bases and J by 0 bases, and 10 bases separated the two germline ends. The CDR3 contains 15 residues. The CDR3 is CASSYEGGLNTEAFF. As DNA, the CDR3 is TGTGCCAGCAGTTACGAGGGGGGTCTGAACACTGAAGCTTTCTTT.

This clonotype showed up many times. V and J are TRBV7-9 and TRBJ2-5; D gene ambiguous. Trimming removed 5 bases from V and 4 bases from J, with 8 bases in between. The CDR3 contains 12 residues. Per germline, CDR1 SEHNR and CDR2 FQNEAQ (reference sequence). The CDR3 DNA sequence: TGTGCCAGCAGCCCGTCCCCAGAGACCCAGTACTTC. Translation gives CASSPSPETQYF.

The V and J genes are TRBV6-5 and TRBJ1-5; unclear D gene. V lost 2 bases to trimming and J lost 4 bases, with 15 bases between them. This CDR3 has 16 amino acids. The germline V gene has CDR1 MNHEY and CDR2 SVGAGI. CDR3 region: CASSYMSMEENQPQHF. The CDR3 nucleotides read TGTGCCAGCAGTTACATGTCCATGGAAGAAAATCAGCCCCAGCATTTT.

This clonotype was observed a handful of times. The chain is built from TRBV6-5 and TRBJ2-5, with D perhaps TRBD1 or TRBD2 (5 bases each). V was pared by 6 bases and J by 5 bases, with 16 bases between. This CDR3 spans 14 amino acids. Germline V CDR1 and CDR2: MNHEY, SVGAGI. The CDR3 loop reads CASRFLGAGETQYF. The CDR3 nucleotides are TGTGCCAGCAGGTTCCTCGGGGCAGGGGAGACCCAGTACTTC.

This clonotype was counted a few times. The chain uses TRBV4-1 and TRBJ1-5; the D gene is possibly TRBD1 (5 bases). The CDR3 consists of 13 residues. Germline V gene data show CDR1 as MGHRA and CDR2 as YSYEKL. V lost 4 bases and J 3 bases, leaving 7 bases between the germline ends. The CDR3 sequence: CASSRGINQPQHF. As DNA, the CDR3 is TGCGCCAGCAGCCGGGGCATCAATCAGCCCCAGCATTTT.

CDR3 DNA: TGTGCCAGCAGCCAAGGTACGGAGTCTGGTGGGGCCAACGTCCTGACTTTC. Protein product: CASSQGTESGGANVLTF. The J gene is TRBJ2-6, the V gene TRBV4-2, with D uncertain. V shed 1 base and J shed 3 bases, with 13 bases lying between them. The CDR3 is made up of 17 amino acids. The germline V gene encodes CDR1 LGHNA and CDR2 YNFKEQ.

This sequence joins TRBV7-3 and TRBJ2-2; 7 bases line up with TRBD1. This CDR3 is 15 amino acids long. CDR1 and CDR2 (germline): SGHTA, FQGTGA. Unmatched junction bases numbered 5, after V lost 5 bases and J lost 2 bases. The CDR3 spells CASSARQGNTGELFF. The CDR3 DNA sequence: TGTGCCAGCAGCGCCCGACAGGGTAACACCGGGGAGCTGTTTTTT.

This chain connects TRBV4-1 to TRBJ2-1; 7 bases map to TRBD2. The V and J ends lost 1 base and 1 base, in that order; junction bases with no gene match: 10. CDR3 size: 18 residues. Germline assignment: CDR1 MGHRA and CDR2 YSYEKL. Here the CDR3 DNA reads TGCGCCAGCAGCCAAGTTGCGGGAGTGGTATTTTCCTACAATGAGCAGTTCTTC. Translating it yields CASSQVAGVVFSYNEQFF.

Here the CDR3 DNA reads TGTGCCAGCAGCAGAAGGGGGGGTGAAGCTTTCTTT. Translation gives CASSRRGGEAFF. The chain recombines TRBV7-2 with TRBJ1-1, with D perhaps TRBD1 (6 bases). The CDR3 runs to 12 residues. Trimming left V 5 bases short and J 7 bases short, with 11 bases between. The germline gives CDR1 SGHTA, CDR2 FQGNSA.

This clonotype was observed a handful of times. The chain employs TRBV25-1 and TRBJ1-4, with 7 bases aligning to TRBD1. This CDR3 has 15 residues. The V gene's germline CDR1 is MGHDK and CDR2 SYGVNS. The V gene end was trimmed by 3 bases and the J gene end by 7 bases; junction bases not matched to a gene: 8. The CDR3 spells CASSDDRVVREKLFF. The CDR3 DNA reads TGTGCCAGCAGTGACGACAGGGTCGTTCGTGAAAAACTGTTTTTT.

The chain employs TRBV5-1 and TRBJ2-1; 16 positions agree with TRBD2. CDR1 is SGHRS and CDR2 is YFSETQ in the germline V gene. V was clipped by 2 bases and J by 8 bases; unmatched bases: 7. The CDR3 spans 17 residues. The chain's CDR3 is CASSFSGTSGRDYEQFF. CDR3 sequence (DNA): TGCGCCAGCAGCTTTTCCGGGACTAGCGGGAGGGATTATGAGCAGTTCTTC.

Many counts were recorded for this clonotype. This chain links TRBV4-1 with TRBJ2-7; 12 nucleotides align to TRBD2. Germline CDR1 reads MGHRA; CDR2 reads YSYEKL. V lost 1 base to trimming and J lost 5 bases; unmatched junction nucleotides: 0. This CDR3 contains 14 residues. CDR3 sequence reads: CASSQGLAGDEQYF. The CDR3 DNA follows: TGCGCCAGCAGCCAAGGACTAGCGGGAGACGAGCAGTACTTC.

This clonotype was seen only a few times. The chain couples TRBV6-5 to TRBJ1-5; perhaps TRBD1 as D (5 bases). V gave up 3 bases and J gave up 1 base, with 13 bases separating them. The CDR3 length is 16 residues. The germline CDR1 and CDR2 sequences are MNHEY and SVGAGI. The CDR3 is CASSYQGPGSNQPQHF. The CDR3 DNA sequence: TGTGCCAGCAGTTATCAGGGACCGGGGAGCAATCAGCCCCAGCATTTT.

This chain connects TRBV11-2 to TRBJ2-1; 8 nucleotides line up with TRBD2. The CDR3 loop spans 18 amino acids. CDR1 SGHAT and CDR2 FQNNGV come from the germline V gene. J gave up 1 base and V 2 bases, and 10 bases lay outside the gene matches. CDR3 amino acids: CASSLIDVSGMSYNEQFF. CDR3 nucleotides: TGTGCCAGCAGCTTAATCGACGTTAGCGGGATGTCCTACAATGAGCAGTTCTTC. Full variable domain (remainder filled in from reference TRBV11-2 and TRBJ2-1): EAGVAQSPRYKIIEKRQSVAFWCNPISGHATLYWYQQILGQGPKLLIQFQNNGVVDDSQLPKDRFSAERLKGVDSTLKIQPAKLEDSAVYLCASSLIDVSGMSYNEQFFGPGTRLTVL.